This T cell receptor beta chain derives from a study of beta chain features in type 1 diabetes (dated by TCRdb to 2017 to 2018). With respect to the entire study: Mean age, gender distribution, total cell number and subset yield were not different between patients and healthy donors. A total of 107,917,701 sorted cells were examined across all samples, and the number of cells per subset was strongly correlated with RNA yield. In the study, recently diagnosed type 1 diabetes patients and matched healthy donors were compared on the TCRB repertoires of their sorted circulating CD4+ T cell subsets. Regulatory and stem cell-like memory subsets were obtained from only 8 patients and roughly eight healthy donors, while naive and central memory subsets were obtained from all 30 or so donors.

Summary of the overall study and its limitations: Because cDNA was sequenced instead of genomic DNA, activated cells with high expression could be over-represented, although the groups did not differ in activation or CD3 levels. PCR may preferentially amplify shorter templates, but because patient and control samples were amplified and corrected together, any resulting skew would affect both groups equally. The naive, central memory and regulatory TCRB repertoires appeared to resemble one another more closely among patients than among healthy donors. HLA sub-analyses involved small numbers of individuals, so any influence of HLA type on TCRB rearrangement remained unresolved. At VDJ recombination sites, patients with type 1 diabetes made fewer insertions and deleted more nucleotides, a pattern implying thymic rearrangement abnormalities. A moderate but significant shortening of TCRB CDR3 length was observed in type 1 diabetes patients in all four CD4+ subsets.

All of the isolated RNA was reverse transcribed with the High Capacity cDNA Reverse Transcription Kit, so expressed TCRB transcripts were sequenced. Deep immunoSEQ sequencing was applied to naive, central memory and regulatory T cell samples, giving an average of about 3.57 million total reads per sample. Sorted cells were lysed in RLT buffer, and RNA was extracted using DNase-treated RNeasy Micro or Mini kits according to cell number. To prevent cross-contamination, every cell subset was processed on its own, while patient and healthy donor samples were processed together. TCRB sequences were amplified from cDNA with the immunoSEQ multiplex PCR, producing 87-bp fragments spanning the CDR3 region. The amplicons were sequenced using the Illumina HiSeq platform. On the authors' methods: Synthetic template baselines were used to correct PCR bias computationally, reads within Hamming distance 2 were collapsed together, and singletons that could not be merged were discarded. By aligning reads against IMGT, V, D and J genes, CDR3 length, and insertions or deletions at six rearrangement sites were assigned. Clonotype counts were normalized to sorted cell number within each subset before computing true diversity and Gini coefficients with the tcR R package. The overlap coefficient, calculated on TCRB nucleotide sequences, was used to quantify repertoire sharing. Sourced from immuneACCESS, this table was stored by TCRdb with only in-frame sequences that have V and J called. A share of the clones is absent; for the studies checked, an unresolved V gene accounts for under half, and the remainder has no known explanation. The V and J calls and clone size are taken from that table; D and trimming were inferred from the DNA. The sample includes about 140,000 clones, with approximately 10% observed a single time. Almost 0.65% of the sample is held by the ten biggest clonotypes.

There are many counts of this clone. No cognate antigen has been identified for it. Base-call qualities are not available, and no considerably larger clone is one nucleotide away. Each donor gave one peripheral blood draw, approximately 0.11 L on average, collected into heparinised tubes. Naive, central memory, regulatory and stem cell-like memory CD4+ T cells were sorted on a BD FACSAria II using a panel including CD45RO, CCR7, CD25, CD127, CD95 and CD27. A purity above 95% was achieved for all sorted populations. PBMCs were isolated right away by Lymphoprep density gradient centrifugation and were stained directly, without culture. Samples were stained and sorted in pairs, with one healthy donor and one patient per experiment, so that batch effects were minimized. Relative to germline, V is missing 11 bases and J is missing 5 bases, with 8 bases of the junction outside any gene match. Taken from the germline V gene (reference sequence), the CDR1 and CDR2 loops are MNHNY and SVGAGI. There are 14 amino acids in the CDR3, from cysteine to phenylalanine inclusive. CDR3 DNA is the only sequence kept; it has 42 bases, read in frame from the first base.

The sequencing sample was made of central memory CD4+ T cells from blood. This chain joins TRBV6-6 to TRBJ2-1, and 11 bases in between align with TRBD2. This TCR came from a woman between 35 and 50 years old in good health. The nucleotide sequence reads TGTGCCTCCCGACTAGCGGGGTTAGACAATGAGCAGTTCTTC. Its product reads: CASRLAGLDNEQFF.